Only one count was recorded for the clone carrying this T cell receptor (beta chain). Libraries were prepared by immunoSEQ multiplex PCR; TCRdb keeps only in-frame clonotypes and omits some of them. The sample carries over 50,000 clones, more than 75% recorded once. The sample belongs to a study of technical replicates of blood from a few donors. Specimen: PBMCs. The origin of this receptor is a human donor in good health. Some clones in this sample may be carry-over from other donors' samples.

The CDR3 spells CASSPGPSGLEQYF. For the CDR3, the DNA is TGCGCCAGCAGCCCCGGTCCTAGCGGGCTCGAGCAGTACTTC. The chain employs TRBV4-3 and TRBJ2-7, with 8 nucleotides matching TRBD2. After removal of 4 bases from V and 6 bases from J, the junction contained 8 bases not matched to a gene. The CDR3 is made up of 14 amino acids. The germline V gene encodes CDR1 LGHNA and CDR2 YSLEER.